One sample yielded the 25 T cell receptor beta chains listed below, sequenced in a study of tumor-infiltrating lymphocytes in primary liver carcinoma. The authors took blood RNA from unsorted whole blood and also extracted germline DNA. Making TCR beta cDNA involved approximately 480 ng total RNA and a constant-region primer. Slightly modified ARM-PCR served as the procedure for the TCR beta libraries. These libraries came from three rounds of nested multiplex PCR. Use of TRBV1-TRBV30 forward primers with a C-beta reverse primer characterized the first two PCR rounds, which lasted around 10 cycles each. TCRdb used MiXCR to reprocess the multiplex PCR reads, holding one entry per CDR3 protein. The repertoire holds some 180,000 distinct CDR3 sequences, 50% to 75% seen once, with around three quarters in the top ten. Material for sequencing was peripheral blood. These receptors came from a man between 35 and 55 years old with primary liver carcinoma and hepatitis B virus infection.

The chain carries TRBV28 and TRBJ2-5; 11 bases match TRBD2. Unmatched junction bases numbered 5, after V lost 5 bases and J lost 3 bases. Germline CDR1 and CDR2: MDHEN and SYDVKM. CDR3 length: 15 residues. CDR3 in amino acids: CASSPGTSGKETQYF. DNA for the CDR3: TGTGCCAGCAGTCCCGGGACTAGCGGAAAAGAGACCCAGTACTTC.

V usage is TRBV6-2 or TRBV6-3 and J usage is TRBJ2-7, with D maybe TRBD1 (5 bases). V lost 5 bases, J lost 6 bases, and 8 bases lay in between. This CDR3 contains 11 residues. The V gene's germline CDR1 is MNHEY and CDR2 SVGEGT. The CDR3 spells CASSDRGEQYF. The CDR3 nucleotides read TGTGCCAGCAGTGACAGAGGCGAGCAGTACTTC.

The V and J genes are TRBV7-9 and TRBJ2-5; 7 bases align to TRBD2. V lost 2 bases and J lost 2; bases outside the gene matches: 5. The CDR3 consists of 15 residues. Germline CDR1 and CDR2: SEHNR and FQNEAQ (reference sequence). The CDR3 DNA reads TGTGCCAGCAGCTTACGGCGGGAGAGGCAAGAGACCCAGTACTTC. The encoded protein is CASSLRRERQETQYF.

This chain connects TRBV11-2 to TRBJ2-7; D is perhaps TRBD2 (5 bases). This CDR3 is 12 amino acids long. Germline V gene sequence: CDR1 SGHAT, CDR2 FQNNGV. CDR3 nucleotide sequence: TGTGTCAGTAGCGTAGCAGGCTACGAGCAGTACTTC. It codes for CVSSVAGYEQYF.

About this clonotype itself: The CDR3 end shows no conserved phenylalanine or tryptophan, and so a read error is likely. The gene calls are TRBV11-2 and TRBJ2-1; D unresolved. This CDR3 is built from 14 residues. Between the trimmed V and J ends, which lost 3 bases and 4 bases, there was a span of 10 bases. Germline V lookup: CDR1 SGHAT, CDR2 FQNNGV. The CDR3 region is CASSFLAAYNEQFI. As DNA, the CDR3 is TGTGCCAGCAGCTTTTTGGCCGCGTACAATGAGCAGTTCATC.

V gene TRBV4-1 combines with J gene TRBJ2-7, with 9 positions matching TRBD2. CDR1 and CDR2 (germline): MGHRA, YSYEKL. The CDR3 sequence is 15 residues long. V lost 5 bases and J lost 1; bases outside the gene matches: 6. In nucleotides, the CDR3 is TGCGCCAGCAGCGCGCCGACTAGCGGATCCTACGAGCAGTACTTC. This gives the protein CASSAPTSGSYEQYF.

This clonotype was picked up many times. The rearrangement links TRBV29-1 to TRBJ1-1, with TRBD1 as a possible D gene (5 bases). This CDR3 spans 13 amino acids. CDR1 SQVTM and CDR2 ANQGSEA come from the germline V gene. Between the trimmed V and J ends, which lost 7 bases and 10 bases, there was a span of 22 bases. Here the CDR3 DNA reads TGCAGCGGCGCCCGGGGGGACGAGCGCCTAGCTTTCTTT. This sequence encodes CSGARGDERLAFF.

V gene TRBV4-1 combines with J gene TRBJ1-1; D remains ambiguous. With 2 bases removed from V and 1 base from J, the gap between germline ends came to 14 bases. The germline V gene has CDR1 MGHRA and CDR2 YSYEKL. CDR3 size: 16 residues. The CDR3 nucleotides read TGCGCCAGCAGCCAACCTTCCCGACGGACGAACACTGAAGCTTTCTTT. Its protein is CASSQPSRRTNTEAFF.

Worth noting for this clonotype: One base away lies a much larger clone, so this may be a sequencing read error. The rearrangement uses TRBV29-1 and TRBJ1-2; D may be TRBD1 (5 bases). Germline CDR1 SQVTM, CDR2 ANQGSEA. The CDR3 has 15 residues. Trimming took 8 bases from V and 6 from J, leaving 25 bases between them. The CDR3 DNA reads TGCAGCTTTCTTACTAGGGACGGGGGTATGGATGGCTACACCTTC. It is translated as CSFLTRDGGMDGYTF.

This clonotype has a count of ten or more. The genes are TRBV11-2 and TRBJ2-2; possibly TRBD1 or TRBD2 for D (5 bases each). The germline V gene has CDR1 SGHAT and CDR2 FQNNGV. The CDR3 covers 14 residues. V was cut by 1 base and J by 6 bases, with 9 bases left in between. CDR3 nucleotide sequence: TGTGCCAGCAGCTTAGTTTGGGGGTCCGGGGAGCTGTTTTTT. This codes for CASSLVWGSGELFF.

The rearrangement joins TRBV10-2 to TRBJ2-1; D is uncertain. V was pared by 6 bases and J by 7 bases, with 16 bases between. Germline V gene lookup returns CDR1 WSHSY and CDR2 SAAADI. The CDR3 is 14 residues long. In DNA, the CDR3 is TGCGCCAGCAGATTCGGGCAGGCTCGTAATGAGCAGTTCTTC. Its protein is CASRFGQARNEQFF.

This chain uses TRBV4-1 with TRBJ2-5, with D possibly being TRBD2 (6 bases). V gave up 3 bases and J gave up 4 bases, with 18 bases separating them. The CDR3 extends over 16 amino acids. Germline assignment: CDR1 MGHRA and CDR2 YSYEKL. CDR3 sequence reads: CASSQGDWSPGETQYF. CDR3 in DNA: TGCGCCAGCAGCCAGGGGGACTGGTCCCCGGGAGAGACCCAGTACTTC.

The chain recombines TRBV12-3 or TRBV12-4 with TRBJ2-2; no clear D. The length of the CDR3 is 15 residues. Trimming stripped 8 bases from V and 5 bases from J, with 18 bases between. This CDR3 is CASCPMGLGTGELFF. The CDR3 DNA is TGTGCCAGCTGTCCGATGGGTTTGGGGACCGGGGAGCTGTTTTTT.

As to this clonotype: A junction boundary mismatches the germline segment, possibly from a read error. J is TRBJ1-1 and V is TRBV24-1, with D perhaps matching TRBD1 (6 bases). This CDR3 region has 15 residues. CDR1 is KGHDR and CDR2 is SFDVKD in the germline V gene. CDR3 residues: CATSDTRTANIEAFF. The CDR3 nucleotides read TGTGCCACCAGTGATACCCGGACAGCAAACATTGAAGCTTTCTTT.

Concerning this clonotype itself: A read error may produce the germline difference seen at one junction end. J is TRBJ1-1 and V is TRBV11-2; maybe TRBD1 (5 bases). Germline CDR1 SGHAT, CDR2 FQNNGV. This CDR3 has 14 amino acids. CDR3 coding DNA: TGTGCCAGCAGCTTGGGCGGAGTGGACACTGAAGCTCTCTTT. This sequence encodes CASSLGGVDTEALF.

The V and J genes are TRBV28 and TRBJ2-5, with D tentatively TRBD2 (5 bases). Trimming pared 7 bases from V and 5 bases from J, leaving 17 bases between. The length of the CDR3 is 14 residues. Germline values: CDR1 MDHEN, CDR2 SYDVKM. CDR3 sequence reads: CASTDRDPDETQYF. The CDR3 coding sequence is TGTGCCAGCACCGACCGGGATCCAGACGAGACCCAGTACTTC.

This chain connects TRBV11-1 to TRBJ2-2, with 7 bases fitting TRBD1. The CDR3 totals 17 residues. J was trimmed by 2 bases and V by 0 bases; bases with no gene match: 6. The germline CDR1 and CDR2 sequences are SGHAT and FQDESV (reference sequence). CDR3 region: CASSLANTGANTGELFF. The CDR3 DNA reads TGTGCCAGCAGCTTAGCGAACACAGGGGCAAACACCGGGGAGCTGTTTTTT.

This clonotype was seen more than once but under ten times. The chain recombines TRBV12-3 or TRBV12-4 with TRBJ2-2, with 16 bases lining up with TRBD2. J gave up 4 bases and V 8 bases, and 7 bases lay outside the gene matches. There are 17 residues in the CDR3. The CDR3 loop reads CASGGLAGGPGTGELFF. As DNA, the CDR3 is TGTGCCAGCGGGGGACTAGCGGGAGGGCCGGGCACCGGGGAGCTGTTTTTT.

Concerning this clonotype: A much bigger clone sits one base away, suggesting this may be a read error. In DNA, the CDR3 is TGTGCCATCAGTGAGTCGATAGGACAGGGCAATGAAGCTTTCTTT. Its protein product is CAISESIGQGNEAFF. The V gene is TRBV10-3, the J gene TRBJ1-1; 8 bases map to TRBD1. CDR3 length: 15 amino acids. Germline V CDR1 and CDR2: ENHRY, SYGVKD. With 0 bases clipped from V and 7 bases from J, the junction kept 7 bases outside the gene matches.

To note about this clonotype: Its ends do not fully match the called genes, so a read error is possible. This chain connects TRBV19 to TRBJ2-6; TRBD1 or TRBD2 may be the D gene (6 bases each). Germline loops: CDR1 LNHDA, CDR2 SQIVND (reference sequence). This CDR3 comprises 15 residues. Here the CDR3 reads CASESGDSGANVLTF. The CDR3, as DNA: TGTGCCAGCGAATCAGGGGACTCTGGGGCCAACGTGCTGACTTTC.

In its sample, this clonotype was seen many times. The chain couples TRBV7-9 to TRBJ2-5, with TRBD2 matching over 9 bases. Germline lookup yields CDR1 SEHNR and CDR2 FQNEAQ (reference sequence). V was clipped by 5 bases and J by 5 bases; unmatched bases: 12. The CDR3 sequence is 16 residues long. The CDR3, as DNA: TGTGCCAGCAGCGCCACCTGGACTAGCGATAGGGAGACCCAGTACTTC. It codes for CASSATWTSDRETQYF.

This clonotype turned up a few times. A single base separates this from a much larger clone, so it may be a read error. The chain carries TRBV11-2 and TRBJ2-7; D not certain. The CDR3 length is 16 residues. Per the germline V gene, CDR1 is SGHAT and CDR2 is FQNNGV. CDR3 amino acids: CANSLVGRHSNYEQYF. The CDR3 region has the DNA TGTGCCAACAGCTTAGTCGGCCGTCATTCGAATTACGAGCAGTACTTC.

As concerns this clonotype: A much larger clonotype is one base distant, so this may be a read error. The conserved final phenylalanine or tryptophan is absent from the CDR3, which likely points to a read error. This chain joins TRBV11-2 and TRBJ1-2, with 7 bases identical to TRBD1. V shed 4 bases and J 9 bases; nucleotides not matched to a gene: 11. This CDR3 spans 14 amino acids. Germline CDR1 is SGHAT and CDR2 is FQNNGV. In DNA form, the CDR3 reads TGTGCCAGCAGCTCTCCCCAGACAGGGCAGCGCTACACCATC. Amino acids: CASSSPQTGQRYTI.

The chain links TRBV28 to TRBJ2-3; the D is unclear. The germline CDR1 and CDR2 sequences are MDHEN and SYDVKM. Trimming removed 7 bases from V and 4 bases from J, with 18 bases in between. CDR3 size: 15 residues. The CDR3 region is CASTPPVGNADTQYF. The CDR3 region has the DNA TGTGCCAGCACCCCACCGGTGGGCAACGCAGATACGCAGTATTTT.

A note on this clonotype: At one boundary the junction diverges from the germline segment, which might be a read error. The V call is TRBV11-3, the J call TRBJ2-1; TRBD2 matches at 8 bases. This CDR3 has 16 residues. Looked up from germline, CDR1 is SGHNT and CDR2 is YENEEA. The CDR3 region has the DNA TGTGACAGCAGATTATCAGGGACAAGCGGGAGAGGTGAGCAGTTCTTC. This translates into CDSRLSGTSGRGEQFF.